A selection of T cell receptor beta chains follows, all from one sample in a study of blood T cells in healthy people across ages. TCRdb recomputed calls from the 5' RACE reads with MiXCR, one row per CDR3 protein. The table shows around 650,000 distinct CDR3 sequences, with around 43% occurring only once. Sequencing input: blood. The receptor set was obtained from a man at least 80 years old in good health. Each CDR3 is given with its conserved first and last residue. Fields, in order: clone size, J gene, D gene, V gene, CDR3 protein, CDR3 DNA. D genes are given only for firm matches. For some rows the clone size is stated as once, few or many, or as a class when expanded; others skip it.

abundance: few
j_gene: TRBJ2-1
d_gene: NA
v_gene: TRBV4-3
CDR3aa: CASSQALGTGASYNEQFF
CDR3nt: TGCGCCAGCAGCCAAGCGCTTGGGACGGGGGCCAGCTACAATGAGCAGTTCTTC

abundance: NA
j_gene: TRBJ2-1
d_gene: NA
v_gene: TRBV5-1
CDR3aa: CASSLGRRAGNEQFF
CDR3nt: TGCGCCAGCAGCTTGGGCCGGCGGGCGGGTAATGAGCAGTTCTTC

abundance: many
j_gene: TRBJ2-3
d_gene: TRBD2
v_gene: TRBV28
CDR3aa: CASSSSFGSGRQLRGTDTQYF
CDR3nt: TGTGCCAGCAGTTCCTCCTTCGGTAGCGGGAGACAACTTAGAGGCACAGATACGCAGTATTTT

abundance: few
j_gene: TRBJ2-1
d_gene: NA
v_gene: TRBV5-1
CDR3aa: CASRAEGLGKDEQFF
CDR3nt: TGCGCCAGCAGGGCGGAGGGGTTAGGGAAGGATGAGCAGTTCTTC

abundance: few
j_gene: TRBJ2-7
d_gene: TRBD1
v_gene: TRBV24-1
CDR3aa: CATSDPGTGTYEQYF
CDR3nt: TGTGCCACCAGTGACCCCGGGACAGGAACGTACGAGCAGTACTTC

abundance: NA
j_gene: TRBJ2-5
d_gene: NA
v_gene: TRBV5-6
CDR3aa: CASIESSRVVETQYF
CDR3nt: TGTGCCAGCATTGAGAGTAGCCGGGTCGTGGAGACCCAGTACTTC

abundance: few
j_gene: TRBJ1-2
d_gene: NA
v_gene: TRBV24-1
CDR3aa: CATSDLANYGYTF
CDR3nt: TGTGCCACCAGTGACCTTGCTAACTATGGCTACACCTTC

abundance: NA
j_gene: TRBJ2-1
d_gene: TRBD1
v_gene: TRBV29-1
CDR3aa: CSVEGGRGTGVYNEQFF
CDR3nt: TGCAGCGTCGAGGGGGGGAGGGGGACAGGGGTGTACAATGAGCAGTTCTTC

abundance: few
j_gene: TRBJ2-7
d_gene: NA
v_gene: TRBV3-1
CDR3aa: CASKANPTSYEQYF
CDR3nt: TGTGCCAGCAAAGCGAACCCGACCTCCTACGAGCAGTACTTC

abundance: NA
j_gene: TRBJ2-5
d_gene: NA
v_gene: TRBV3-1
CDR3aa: CTSKVRAVETQYF
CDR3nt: TGTACCAGCAAGGTCCGGGCAGTGGAGACCCAGTACTTC

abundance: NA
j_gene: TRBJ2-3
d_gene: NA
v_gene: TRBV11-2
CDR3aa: CASSPARTTRTDTQYF
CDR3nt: TGTGCCAGCAGCCCAGCCAGGACCACACGCACAGATACGCAGTATTTT

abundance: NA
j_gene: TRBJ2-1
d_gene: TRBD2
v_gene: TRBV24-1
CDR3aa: CATSDSLRVAGGDEQFF
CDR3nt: TGTGCCACCAGTGATTCCCTCCGGGTAGCGGGAGGCGATGAGCAGTTCTTC

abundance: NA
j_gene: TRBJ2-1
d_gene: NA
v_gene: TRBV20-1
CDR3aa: CSASRHLGEQFF
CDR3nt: TGCAGTGCTAGCAGACATCTCGGTGAGCAGTTCTTC

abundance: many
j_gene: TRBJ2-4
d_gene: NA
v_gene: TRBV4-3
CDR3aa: CASSQDDSLAKNIQYF
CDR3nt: TGCGCCAGCAGCCAAGATGACAGCTTAGCCAAAAACATTCAGTACTTC

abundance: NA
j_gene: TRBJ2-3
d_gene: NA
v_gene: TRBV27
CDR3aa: CASSVPGVADTQYF
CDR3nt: TGTGCCAGCAGTGTACCCGGGGTGGCAGATACGCAGTATTTT

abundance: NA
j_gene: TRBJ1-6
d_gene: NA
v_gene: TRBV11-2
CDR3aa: CASSLGVGSNSPLHF
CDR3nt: TGTGCCAGCAGCTTAGGGGTAGGGAGCAATTCACCCCTCCACTTT

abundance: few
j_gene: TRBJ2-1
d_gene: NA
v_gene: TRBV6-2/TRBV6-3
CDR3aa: CASSDTDPDEQFF
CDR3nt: TGTGCCAGCAGTGACACCGACCCCGATGAGCAGTTCTTC

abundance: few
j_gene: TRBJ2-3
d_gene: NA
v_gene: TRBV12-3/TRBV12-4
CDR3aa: CASRPPRQKFTDTQYF
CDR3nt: TGTGCCAGCAGACCCCCCCGACAAAAGTTCACAGATACGCAGTATTTT

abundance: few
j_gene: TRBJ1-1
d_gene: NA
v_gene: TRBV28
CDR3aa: CASKSSWGDTEAFF
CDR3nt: TGTGCCAGCAAATCTTCGTGGGGTGACACTGAAGCTTTCTTT

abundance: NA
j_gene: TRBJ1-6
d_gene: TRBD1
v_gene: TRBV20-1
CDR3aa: CSAPRQGVGKSPLHF
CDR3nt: TGCAGTGCTCCAAGACAGGGGGTGGGTAAGTCACCCCTCCACTTT

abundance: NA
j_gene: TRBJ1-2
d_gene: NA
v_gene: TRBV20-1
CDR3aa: CSASGGQNYGYTF
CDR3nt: TGCAGTGCTAGTGGCGGACAGAACTATGGCTACACCTTC

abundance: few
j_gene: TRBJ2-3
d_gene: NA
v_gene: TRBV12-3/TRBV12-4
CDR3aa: CASGPQASTDTQYF
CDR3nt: TGTGCCAGCGGCCCTCAAGCGAGCACAGATACGCAGTATTTT

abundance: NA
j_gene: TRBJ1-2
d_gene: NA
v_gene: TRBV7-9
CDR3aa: CASSPPVNYGYTF
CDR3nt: TGTGCCAGCAGCCCCCCCGTAAACTATGGCTACACCTTC

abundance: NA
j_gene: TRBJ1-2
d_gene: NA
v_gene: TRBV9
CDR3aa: CASSVDQAYGYTF
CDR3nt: TGTGCCAGCAGCGTAGACCAGGCTTATGGCTACACCTTC

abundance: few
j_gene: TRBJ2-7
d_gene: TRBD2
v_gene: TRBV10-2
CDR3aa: CASRGLAGGVGLHEQYF
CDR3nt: TGCGCCAGCAGGGGACTAGCGGGAGGAGTGGGGCTGCACGAGCAGTACTTC

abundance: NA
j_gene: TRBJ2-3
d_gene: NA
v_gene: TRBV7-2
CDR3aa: CASSLEAVADTQYF
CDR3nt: TGTGCCAGCAGCTTAGAAGCGGTTGCGGATACGCAGTATTTT

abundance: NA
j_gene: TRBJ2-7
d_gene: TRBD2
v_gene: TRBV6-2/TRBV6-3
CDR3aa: CASSRIAGDYEQYF
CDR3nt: TGTGCCAGCAGCCGCATAGCGGGAGACTACGAGCAGTACTTC

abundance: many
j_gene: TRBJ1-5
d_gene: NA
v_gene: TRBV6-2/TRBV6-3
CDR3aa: CASSRLEPSMVPQPQHF
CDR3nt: TGTGCCAGCAGCCGCCTGGAACCCTCCATGGTACCGCAGCCCCAGCATTTT

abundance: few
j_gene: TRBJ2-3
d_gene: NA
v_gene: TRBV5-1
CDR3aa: CASSSTSRDTDTQYF
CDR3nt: TGCGCCAGCAGCAGTACTAGCAGAGACACAGATACGCAGTATTTT

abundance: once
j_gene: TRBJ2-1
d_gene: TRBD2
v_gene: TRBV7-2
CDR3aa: CTSSLVQRGVGEQFF
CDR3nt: TGTACCAGCAGCTTAGTTCAGCGGGGGGTAGGTGAGCAGTTCTTC

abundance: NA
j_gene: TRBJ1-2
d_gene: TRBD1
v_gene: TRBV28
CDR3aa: CASSLRDRNNYGYTF
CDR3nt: TGTGCCAGCAGTTTAAGGGACAGGAATAACTATGGCTACACCTTC

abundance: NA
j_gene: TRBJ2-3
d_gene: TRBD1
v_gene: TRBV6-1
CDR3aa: CASSPGQGDIDTQYF
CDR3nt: TGTGCCAGCAGCCCGGGACAGGGGGATATAGATACGCAGTATTTT

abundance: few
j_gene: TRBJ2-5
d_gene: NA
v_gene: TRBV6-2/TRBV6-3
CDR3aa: CASKKMDFQETQYF
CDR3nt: TGTGCCAGCAAAAAGATGGATTTCCAAGAGACCCAGTACTTC

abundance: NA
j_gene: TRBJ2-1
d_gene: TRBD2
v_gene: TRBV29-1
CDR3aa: CSVPSGTNNEQFF
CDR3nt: TGCAGCGTACCTAGCGGGACCAACAATGAGCAGTTCTTC

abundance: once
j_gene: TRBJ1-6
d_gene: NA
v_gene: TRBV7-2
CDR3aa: CASSFSNSPLHF
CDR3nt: TGTGCCAGCAGCTTCAGTAATTCACCCCTCCACTTT

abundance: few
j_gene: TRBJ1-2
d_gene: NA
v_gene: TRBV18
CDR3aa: CASSPTPSNYGYTF
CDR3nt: TGTGCCAGCTCACCGACTCCGAGTAACTATGGCTACACCTTC

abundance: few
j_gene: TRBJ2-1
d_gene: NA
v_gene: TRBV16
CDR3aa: CASSPVIPAGKAYNEQFF
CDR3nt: TGTGCCAGCAGCCCCGTTATACCGGCAGGGAAGGCCTACAATGAGCAGTTCTTC

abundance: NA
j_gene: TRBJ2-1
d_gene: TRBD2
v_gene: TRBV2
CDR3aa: CASSGLTSGKVNEQFF
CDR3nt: TGTGCCAGCAGCGGACTGACTAGCGGGAAGGTCAATGAGCAGTTCTTC

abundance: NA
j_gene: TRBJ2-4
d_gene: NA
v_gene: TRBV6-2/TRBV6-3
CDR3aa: CASSHSPGQVGGAKNIQYF
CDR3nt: TGTGCCAGCAGTCATTCGCCCGGGCAGGTCGGGGGAGCCAAAAACATTCAGTACTTC

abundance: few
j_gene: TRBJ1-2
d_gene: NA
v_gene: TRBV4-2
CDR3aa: CASSREGSKGPGGYTF
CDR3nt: TGTGCCAGCAGTAGGGAGGGGAGTAAAGGGCCCGGTGGCTACACCTTC

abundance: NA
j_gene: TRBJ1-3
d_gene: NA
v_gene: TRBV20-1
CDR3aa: CSAYLHSSGNTIYF
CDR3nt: TGCAGTGCTTACCTGCACAGCTCTGGAAACACCATATATTTT

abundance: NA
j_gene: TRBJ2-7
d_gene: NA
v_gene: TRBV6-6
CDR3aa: CASSSPRGVSYEQYF
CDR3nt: TGTGCCAGCAGTTCTCCAAGGGGTGTTTCCTACGAGCAGTACTTC

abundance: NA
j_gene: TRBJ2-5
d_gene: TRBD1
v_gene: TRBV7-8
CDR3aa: CASAARTGMVYNEQYF
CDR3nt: TGTGCCAGCGCCGCCCGGACAGGGATGGTCTACAATGAGCAGTACTTC

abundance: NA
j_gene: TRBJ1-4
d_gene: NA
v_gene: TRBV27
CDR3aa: CASWGRVGEKLFF
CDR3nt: TGTGCCAGCTGGGGGCGAGTTGGTGAAAAACTGTTTTTT

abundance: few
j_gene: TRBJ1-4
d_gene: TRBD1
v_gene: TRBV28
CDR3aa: CASSLWGQLGREKLFF
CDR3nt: TGTGCCAGCAGTTTATGGGGACAGCTAGGAAGAGAAAAACTGTTTTTT

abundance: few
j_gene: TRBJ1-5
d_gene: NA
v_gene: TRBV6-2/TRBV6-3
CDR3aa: CASSYLSAGNQPQHF
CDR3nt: TGTGCCAGCAGTTATCTGTCCGCGGGCAATCAGCCCCAGCATTTT

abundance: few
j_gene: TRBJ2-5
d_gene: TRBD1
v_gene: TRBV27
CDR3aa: CASSLLPRGQEETQYF
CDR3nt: TGTGCCAGCAGCCTTCTCCCTAGGGGGCAAGAAGAGACCCAGTACTTC

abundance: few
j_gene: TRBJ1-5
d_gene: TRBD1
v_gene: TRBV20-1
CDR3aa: CSAREGQPNQPQHF
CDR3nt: TGCAGTGCTAGAGAGGGACAGCCCAATCAGCCCCAGCATTTT

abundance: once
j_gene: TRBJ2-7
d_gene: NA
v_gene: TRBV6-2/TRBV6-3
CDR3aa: CASSYDPLAPSSYNEQYF
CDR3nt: TGTGCCAGCAGTTACGACCCCCTAGCGCCGAGCTCCTACAATGAGCAGTACTTC

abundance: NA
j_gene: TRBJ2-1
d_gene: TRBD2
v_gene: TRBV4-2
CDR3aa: CASSQAGTSGHSYNEQFF
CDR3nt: TGTGCCAGCAGCCAAGCCGGAACTAGCGGGCATTCCTACAATGAGCAGTTCTTC

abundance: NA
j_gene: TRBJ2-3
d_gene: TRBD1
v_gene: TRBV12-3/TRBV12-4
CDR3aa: CASRAARQGFWTPTSTGTQYF
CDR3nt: TGTGCCAGCAGGGCGGCGAGACAGGGGTTTTGGACCCCAACTAGCACAGGTACGCAGTATTTT

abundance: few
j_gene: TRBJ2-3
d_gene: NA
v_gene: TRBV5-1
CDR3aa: CASSSGQPGNTDTQYF
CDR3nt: TGCGCCAGCAGCTCGGGACAACCAGGGAACACAGATACGCAGTATTTT

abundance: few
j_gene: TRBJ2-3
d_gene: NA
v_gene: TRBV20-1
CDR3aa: CSGGWGAIGFTDTQYF
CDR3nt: TGCAGCGGGGGGTGGGGGGCGATTGGGTTCACAGATACGCAGTATTTT

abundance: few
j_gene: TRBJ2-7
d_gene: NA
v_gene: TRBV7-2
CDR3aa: CASSSYPQGPSYEQYF
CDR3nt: TGTGCCAGCAGCTCCTATCCGCAGGGGCCCTCCTACGAGCAGTACTTC